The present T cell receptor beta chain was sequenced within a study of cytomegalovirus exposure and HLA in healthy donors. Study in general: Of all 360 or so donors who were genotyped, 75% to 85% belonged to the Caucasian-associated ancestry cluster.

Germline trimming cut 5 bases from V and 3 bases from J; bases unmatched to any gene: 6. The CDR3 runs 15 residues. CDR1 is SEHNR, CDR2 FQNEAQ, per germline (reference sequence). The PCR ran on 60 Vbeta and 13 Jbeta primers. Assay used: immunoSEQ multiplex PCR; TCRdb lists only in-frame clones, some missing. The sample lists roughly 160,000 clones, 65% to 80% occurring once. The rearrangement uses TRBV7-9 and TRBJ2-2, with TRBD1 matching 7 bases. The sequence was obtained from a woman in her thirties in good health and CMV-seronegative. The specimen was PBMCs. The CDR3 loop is CASSLRDSDTGELFF. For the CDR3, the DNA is TGTGCCAGCAGCCTACGGGACAGCGACACCGGGGAGCTGTTTTTT.